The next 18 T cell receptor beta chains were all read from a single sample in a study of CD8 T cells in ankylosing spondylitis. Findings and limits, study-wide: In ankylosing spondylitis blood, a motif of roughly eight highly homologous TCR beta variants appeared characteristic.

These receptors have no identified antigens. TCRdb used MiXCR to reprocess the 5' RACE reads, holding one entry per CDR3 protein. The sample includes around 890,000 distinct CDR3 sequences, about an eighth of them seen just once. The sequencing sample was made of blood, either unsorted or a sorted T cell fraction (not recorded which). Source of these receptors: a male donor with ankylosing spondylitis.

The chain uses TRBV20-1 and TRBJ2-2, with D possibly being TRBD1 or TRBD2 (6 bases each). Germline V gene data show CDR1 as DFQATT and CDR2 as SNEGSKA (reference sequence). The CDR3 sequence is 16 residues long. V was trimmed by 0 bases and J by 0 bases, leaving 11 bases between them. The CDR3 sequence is CSARDPRGPNTGELFF. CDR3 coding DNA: TGCAGTGCTAGAGATCCTCGGGGGCCGAACACCGGGGAGCTGTTTTTT.

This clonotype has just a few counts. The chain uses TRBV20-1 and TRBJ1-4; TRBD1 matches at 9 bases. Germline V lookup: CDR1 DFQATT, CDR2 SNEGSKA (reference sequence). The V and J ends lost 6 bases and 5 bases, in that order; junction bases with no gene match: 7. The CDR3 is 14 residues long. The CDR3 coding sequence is TGCAGTGCCACTTCCACAGGGGGCAATGAAAAACTGTTTTTT. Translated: CSATSTGGNEKLFF.

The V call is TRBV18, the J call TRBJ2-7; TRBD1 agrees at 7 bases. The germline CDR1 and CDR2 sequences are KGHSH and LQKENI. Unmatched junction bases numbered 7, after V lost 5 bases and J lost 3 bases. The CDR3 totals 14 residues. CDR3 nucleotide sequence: TGTGCCAGCTCATCAAGGGACAGATTCTACGAGCAGTACTTC. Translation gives CASSSRDRFYEQYF.

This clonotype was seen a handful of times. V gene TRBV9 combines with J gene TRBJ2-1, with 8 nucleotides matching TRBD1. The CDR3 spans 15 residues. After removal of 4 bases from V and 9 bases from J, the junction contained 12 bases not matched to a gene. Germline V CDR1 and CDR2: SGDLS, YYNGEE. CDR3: CASSTPGTGASEQFF. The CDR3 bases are TGTGCCAGCAGCACGCCTGGGACAGGCGCGAGTGAGCAGTTCTTC.

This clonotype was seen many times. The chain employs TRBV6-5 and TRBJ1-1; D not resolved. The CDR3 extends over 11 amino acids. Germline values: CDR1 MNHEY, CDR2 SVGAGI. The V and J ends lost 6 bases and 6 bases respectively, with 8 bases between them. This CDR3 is CASRARSEAFF. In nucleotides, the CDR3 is TGTGCCAGCAGAGCCCGCTCTGAAGCTTTCTTT.

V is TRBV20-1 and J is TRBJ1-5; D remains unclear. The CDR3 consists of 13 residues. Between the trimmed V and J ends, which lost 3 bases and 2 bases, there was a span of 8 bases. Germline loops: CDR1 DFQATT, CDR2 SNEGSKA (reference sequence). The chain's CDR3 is CSASWQGNQPQHF. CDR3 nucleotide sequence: TGCAGTGCTAGCTGGCAGGGCAATCAGCCCCAGCATTTT.

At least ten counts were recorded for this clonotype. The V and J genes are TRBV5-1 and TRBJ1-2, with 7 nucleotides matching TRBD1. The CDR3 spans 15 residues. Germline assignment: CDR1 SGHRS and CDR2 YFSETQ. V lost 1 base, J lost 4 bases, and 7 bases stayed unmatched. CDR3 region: CASSLMEGAAYGYTF. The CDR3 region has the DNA TGCGCCAGCAGCTTGATGGAGGGGGCTGCCTATGGCTACACCTTC.

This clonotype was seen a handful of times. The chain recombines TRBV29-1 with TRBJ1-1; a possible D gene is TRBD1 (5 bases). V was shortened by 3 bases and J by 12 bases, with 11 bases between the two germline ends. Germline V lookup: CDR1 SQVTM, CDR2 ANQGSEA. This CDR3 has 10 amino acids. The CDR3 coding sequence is TGCAGCGTTGAGGCAGGGAGGACTTTCTTT. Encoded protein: CSVEAGRTFF.

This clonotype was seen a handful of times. The CDR3 DNA is TGTGCCAGCACCTTCTTGTCTAGTTCGGAGACCCAGTACTTC. Protein sequence: CASTFLSSSETQYF. This chain joins TRBV5-6 and TRBJ2-5, with no clear D. Germline V gene lookup returns CDR1 SGHDT and CDR2 YYEEEE. The CDR3 totals 14 residues. V lost 6 bases and J 5 bases, leaving 17 bases between the germline ends.

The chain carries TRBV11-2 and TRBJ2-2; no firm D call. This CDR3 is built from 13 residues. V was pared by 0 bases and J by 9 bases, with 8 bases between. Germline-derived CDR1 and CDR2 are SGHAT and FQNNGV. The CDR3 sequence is CASSLDPGWELFF. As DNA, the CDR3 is TGTGCCAGCAGCTTAGACCCTGGGTGGGAGCTGTTTTTT.

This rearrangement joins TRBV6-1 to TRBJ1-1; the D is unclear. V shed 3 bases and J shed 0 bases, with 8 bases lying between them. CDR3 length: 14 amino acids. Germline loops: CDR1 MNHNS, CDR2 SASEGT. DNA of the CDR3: TGTGCCAGCAGTGAGGCTTATATGAACACTGAAGCTTTCTTT. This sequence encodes CASSEAYMNTEAFF.

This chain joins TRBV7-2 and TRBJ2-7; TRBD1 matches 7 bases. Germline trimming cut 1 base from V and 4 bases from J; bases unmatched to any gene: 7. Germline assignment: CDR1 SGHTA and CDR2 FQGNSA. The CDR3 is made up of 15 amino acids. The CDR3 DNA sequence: TGTGCCAGCAGCTTAGGATGGGACAGAGCATACGAGCAGTACTTC. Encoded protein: CASSLGWDRAYEQYF.

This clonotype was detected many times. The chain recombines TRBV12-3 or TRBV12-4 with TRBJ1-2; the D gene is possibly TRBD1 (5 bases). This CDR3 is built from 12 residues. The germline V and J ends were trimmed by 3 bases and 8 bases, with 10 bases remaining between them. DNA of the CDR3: TGTGCCAGCAGTTTCCCGACAGTGGGCTACACCTTC. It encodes CASSFPTVGYTF.

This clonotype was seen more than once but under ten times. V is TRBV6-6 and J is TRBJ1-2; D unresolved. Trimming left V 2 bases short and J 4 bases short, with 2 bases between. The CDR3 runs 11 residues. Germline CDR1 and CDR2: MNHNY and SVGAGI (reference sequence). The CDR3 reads CASSYLYGYTF. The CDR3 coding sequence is TGTGCCAGCAGTTACCTCTATGGCTACACCTTC.

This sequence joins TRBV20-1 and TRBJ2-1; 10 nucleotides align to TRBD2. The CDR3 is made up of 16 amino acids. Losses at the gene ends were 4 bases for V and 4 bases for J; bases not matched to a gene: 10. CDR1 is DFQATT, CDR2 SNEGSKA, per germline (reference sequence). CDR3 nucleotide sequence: TGCAGTGCTAACACAATAGCGGGGGGCGAATACAATGAGCAGTTCTTC. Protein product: CSANTIAGGEYNEQFF.

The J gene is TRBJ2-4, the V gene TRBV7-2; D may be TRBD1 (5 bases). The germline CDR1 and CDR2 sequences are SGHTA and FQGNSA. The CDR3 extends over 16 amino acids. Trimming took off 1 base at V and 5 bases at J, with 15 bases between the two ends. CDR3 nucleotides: TGTGCCAGCAGCTTAGTTTGGGGCAGGGTGGAAAACATTCAGTACTTC. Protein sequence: CASSLVWGRVENIQYF.

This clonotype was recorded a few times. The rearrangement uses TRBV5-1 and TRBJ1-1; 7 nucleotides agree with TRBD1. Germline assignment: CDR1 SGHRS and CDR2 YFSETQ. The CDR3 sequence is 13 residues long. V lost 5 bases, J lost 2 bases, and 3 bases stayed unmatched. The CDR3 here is CASRWDSNTEAFF. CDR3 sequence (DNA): TGCGCCAGCAGATGGGACAGCAACACTGAAGCTTTCTTT.

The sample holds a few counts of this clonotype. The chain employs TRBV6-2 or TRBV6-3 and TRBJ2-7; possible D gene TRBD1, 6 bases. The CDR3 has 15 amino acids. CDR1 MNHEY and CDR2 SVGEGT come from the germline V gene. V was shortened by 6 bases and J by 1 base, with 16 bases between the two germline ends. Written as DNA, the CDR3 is TGTGCCAGCAGGCTACTCCGGGACAAGTCCTACGAGCAGTACTTC. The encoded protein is CASRLLRDKSYEQYF.